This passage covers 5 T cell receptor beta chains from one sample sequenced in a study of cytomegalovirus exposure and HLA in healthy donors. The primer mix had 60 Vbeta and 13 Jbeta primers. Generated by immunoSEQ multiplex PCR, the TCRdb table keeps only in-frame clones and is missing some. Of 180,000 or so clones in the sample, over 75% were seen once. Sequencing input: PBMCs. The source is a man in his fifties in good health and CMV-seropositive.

CDR3 DNA sequence: TGTGCCAGCAGCATGGGACAGGCCACAGATACGCAGTATTTT. Residues: CASSMGQATDTQYF. The V gene is TRBV7-3, the J gene TRBJ2-3, with 8 bases identical to TRBD1. The trim removed 5 bases at V and 2 bases at J, leaving 3 bases unmatched. The CDR3 consists of 14 residues. The germline CDR1 and CDR2 sequences are SGHTA and FQGTGA.

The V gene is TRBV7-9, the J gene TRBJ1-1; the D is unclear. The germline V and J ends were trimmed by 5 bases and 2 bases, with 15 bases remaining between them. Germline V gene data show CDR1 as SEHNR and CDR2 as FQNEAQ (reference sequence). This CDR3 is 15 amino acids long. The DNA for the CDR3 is TGTGCCAGCAGCGCCGGCCGGCGGGTCAACACTGAAGCTTTCTTT. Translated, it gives CASSAGRRVNTEAFF.

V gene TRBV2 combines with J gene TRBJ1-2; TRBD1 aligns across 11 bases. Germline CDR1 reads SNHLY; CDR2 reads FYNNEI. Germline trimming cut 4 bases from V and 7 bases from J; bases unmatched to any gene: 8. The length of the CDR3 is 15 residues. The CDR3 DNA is TGTGCCAGCAGTGGACGGACAGGGGGCGAGGCTGGCTACACCTTC. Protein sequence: CASSGRTGGEAGYTF.

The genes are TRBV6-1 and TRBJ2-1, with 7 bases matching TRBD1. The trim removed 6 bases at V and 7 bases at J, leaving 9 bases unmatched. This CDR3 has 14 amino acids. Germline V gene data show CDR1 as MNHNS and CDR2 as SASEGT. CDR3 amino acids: CASSPNRGGNEQFF. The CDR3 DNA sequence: TGTGCCAGCAGCCCCAACAGGGGTGGGAATGAGCAGTTCTTC.

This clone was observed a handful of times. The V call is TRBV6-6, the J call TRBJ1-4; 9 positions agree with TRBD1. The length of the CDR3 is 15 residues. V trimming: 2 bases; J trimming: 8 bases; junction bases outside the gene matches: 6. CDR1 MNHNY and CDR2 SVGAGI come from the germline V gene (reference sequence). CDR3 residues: CASSYGTGRSEKLFF. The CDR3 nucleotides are TGTGCCAGCAGTTACGGGACAGGGAGGAGCGAAAAACTGTTTTTT.